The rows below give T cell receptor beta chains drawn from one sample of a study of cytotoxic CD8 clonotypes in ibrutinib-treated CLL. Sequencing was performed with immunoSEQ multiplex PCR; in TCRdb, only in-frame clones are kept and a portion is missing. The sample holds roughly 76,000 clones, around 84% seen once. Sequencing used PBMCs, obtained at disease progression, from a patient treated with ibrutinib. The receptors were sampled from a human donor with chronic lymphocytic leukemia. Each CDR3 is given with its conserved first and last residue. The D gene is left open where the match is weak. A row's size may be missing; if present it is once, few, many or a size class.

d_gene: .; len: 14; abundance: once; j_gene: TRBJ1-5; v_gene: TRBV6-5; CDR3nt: TGTGCCAGCAGTTATCGGCAGGGTGATCAGCCCCAGCATTTT; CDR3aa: CASSYRQGDQPQHF
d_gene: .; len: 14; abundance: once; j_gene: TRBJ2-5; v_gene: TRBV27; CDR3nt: TGTGCCAGCAGTGCCCGACAAAGGCTGGAGACCCAGTACTTC; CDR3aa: CASSARQRLETQYF
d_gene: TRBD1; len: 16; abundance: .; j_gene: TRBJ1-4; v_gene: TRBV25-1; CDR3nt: TGTGCCAGCAGTGGGATGGGACAGTCGAGTAATGAAAAACTGTTTTTT; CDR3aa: CASSGMGQSSNEKLFF
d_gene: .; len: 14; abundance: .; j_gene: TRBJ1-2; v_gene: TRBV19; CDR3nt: TGTGCCAGTAGTACCCTCGGACAAGTCTATGGCTACACCTTC; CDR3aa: CASSTLGQVYGYTF
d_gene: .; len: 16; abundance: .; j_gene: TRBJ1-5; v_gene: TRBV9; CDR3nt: TGTGCCAGCAGCGTAGGGTCAGGAAGTAGCAATCAGCCCCAGCATTTT; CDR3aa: CASSVGSGSSNQPQHF
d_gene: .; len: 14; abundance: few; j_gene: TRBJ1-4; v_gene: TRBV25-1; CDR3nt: TGTGCCAGCAGTGTTCAGGGATTGAATGAAAAACTGTTTTTT; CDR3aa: CASSVQGLNEKLFF
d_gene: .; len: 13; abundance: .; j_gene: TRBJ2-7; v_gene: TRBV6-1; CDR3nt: TGTGCCAGCAGTGACCGGGACGCCTACGAGCAGTACTTC; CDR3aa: CASSDRDAYEQYF
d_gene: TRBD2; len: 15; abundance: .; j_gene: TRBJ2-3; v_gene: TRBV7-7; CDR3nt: TGTGCCAGCAGCTTCGGACTAGCGGGCACAGATACGCAGTATTTT; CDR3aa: CASSFGLAGTDTQYF
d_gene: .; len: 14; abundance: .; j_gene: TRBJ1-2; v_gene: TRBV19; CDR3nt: TGTGCCAGTAGTTATCGGCCAGGGAATAATGGCTACACCTTC; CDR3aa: CASSYRPGNNGYTF
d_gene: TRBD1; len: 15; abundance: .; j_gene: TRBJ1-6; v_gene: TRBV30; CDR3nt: TGTGCCTGGAGTGTTTGGGCAGGGGGCTATTCACCCCTCCACTTT; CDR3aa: CAWSVWAGGYSPLHF
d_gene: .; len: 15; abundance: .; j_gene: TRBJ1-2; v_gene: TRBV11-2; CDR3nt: TGTGCCAGCAGCTTAGTAGGGCAGGGGATACGGGGCTACACCTTC; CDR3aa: CASSLVGQGIRGYTF
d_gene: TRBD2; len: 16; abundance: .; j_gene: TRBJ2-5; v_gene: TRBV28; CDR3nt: TGTGCCAGCCTGAATGTAGCGGGGGGGCACCAGGGGACCCAGTACTTC; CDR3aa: CASLNVAGGHQGTQYF
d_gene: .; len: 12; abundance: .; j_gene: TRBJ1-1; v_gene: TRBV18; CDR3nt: TGTGCCAGCTCACCGAGATTAACTGAAGCTTTCTTT; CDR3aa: CASSPRLTEAFF
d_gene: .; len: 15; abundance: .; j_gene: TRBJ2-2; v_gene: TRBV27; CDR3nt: TGTGCCAGCAGTTTGGGACGTACGAACACCGGGGAGCTGTTTTTT; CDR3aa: CASSLGRTNTGELFF
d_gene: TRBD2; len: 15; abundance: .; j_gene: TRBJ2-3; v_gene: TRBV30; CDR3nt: TGTGCCTGGATCGGGTCCTGGAGCGGGGGTGGAACGCAGTATTTT; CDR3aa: CAWIGSWSGGGTQYF
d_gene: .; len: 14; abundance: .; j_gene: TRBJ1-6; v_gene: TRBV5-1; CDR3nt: TGCGCCAGCAGCTTGGAGGGATATAATTCACCCCTCCACTTT; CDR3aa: CASSLEGYNSPLHF
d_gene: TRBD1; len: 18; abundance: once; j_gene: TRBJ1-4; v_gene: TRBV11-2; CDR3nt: TGTGCCAGCAGCCAAAGAGGGGTACAGGGGGCGACCAGTGAAAAACTGTTTTTT; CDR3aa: CASSQRGVQGATSEKLFF
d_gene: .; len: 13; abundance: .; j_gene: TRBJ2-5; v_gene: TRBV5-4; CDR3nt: TGTGCCAGCAGCTTCTTCACACAAGAGACCCAGTACTTC; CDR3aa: CASSFFTQETQYF
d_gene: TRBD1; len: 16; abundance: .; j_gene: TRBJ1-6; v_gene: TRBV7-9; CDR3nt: TGTGCCACCCCCAATCGGGGACAGAGACTGGATTCACCCCTCCACTTT; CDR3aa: CATPNRGQRLDSPLHF
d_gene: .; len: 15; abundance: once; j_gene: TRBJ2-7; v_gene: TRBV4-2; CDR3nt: TGTGCCAGCAGCCGCGAGGACCACGAAGGGTACGAGCAGTACTTC; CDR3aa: CASSREDHEGYEQYF
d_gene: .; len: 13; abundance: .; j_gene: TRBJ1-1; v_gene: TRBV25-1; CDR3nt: TGTGCCAGCAGTGAATGGGGAGGGGAGGGGGCTTTCTTT; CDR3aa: CASSEWGGEGAFF
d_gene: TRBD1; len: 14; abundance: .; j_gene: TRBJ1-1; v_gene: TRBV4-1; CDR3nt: TGCGCCAGCAGCAGGGACAGGGGAGGCACTGAAGCTTTCTTT; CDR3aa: CASSRDRGGTEAFF
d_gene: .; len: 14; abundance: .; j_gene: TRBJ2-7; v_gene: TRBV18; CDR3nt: TGTGCCAGCTCACCCCAACGGGGGATTTACGAGCAGTACTTC; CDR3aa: CASSPQRGIYEQYF
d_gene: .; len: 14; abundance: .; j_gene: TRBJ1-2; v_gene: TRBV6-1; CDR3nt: TGTGCCAGCAGTTTAGCTGACGGAGCCTATGGCTACACCTTC; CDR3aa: CASSLADGAYGYTF
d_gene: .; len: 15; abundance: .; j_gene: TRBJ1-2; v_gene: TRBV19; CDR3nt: TGTGCCAGTAGTAGCAACACCCTCGGGAACTATGGCTACACCTTC; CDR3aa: CASSSNTLGNYGYTF
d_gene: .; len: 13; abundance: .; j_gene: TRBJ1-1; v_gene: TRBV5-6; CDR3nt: TGTGCCAGCAGCTTGCAGTGGGGCACTGAAGCTTTCTTT; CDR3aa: CASSLQWGTEAFF
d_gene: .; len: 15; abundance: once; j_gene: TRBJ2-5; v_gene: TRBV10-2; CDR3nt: TGCGCCAGCAGTGTCGGGGGAGAGGGCCGGGAGACCCAGTACTTC; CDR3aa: CASSVGGEGRETQYF
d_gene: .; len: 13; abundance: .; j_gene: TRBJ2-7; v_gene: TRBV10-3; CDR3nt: TGTGCCATCAGTGATGGGGGGCCCTACGAGCAGTACTTC; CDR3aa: CAISDGGPYEQYF
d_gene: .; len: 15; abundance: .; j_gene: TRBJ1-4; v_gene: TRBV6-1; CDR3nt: TGTGCCAGCAGCCTAAGACAGTCAACTAATGAAAAACTGTTTTTT; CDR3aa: CASSLRQSTNEKLFF
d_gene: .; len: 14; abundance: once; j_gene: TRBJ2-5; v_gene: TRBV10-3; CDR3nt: TGTGCCATCAGTGAGTCGGGGGGCGAAAAGACCCAGTACTTC; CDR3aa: CAISESGGEKTQYF
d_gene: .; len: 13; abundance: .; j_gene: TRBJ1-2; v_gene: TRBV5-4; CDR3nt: TGTGCCAGCAGCTTGGACGGGAACTATGGCTACACCTTC; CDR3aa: CASSLDGNYGYTF
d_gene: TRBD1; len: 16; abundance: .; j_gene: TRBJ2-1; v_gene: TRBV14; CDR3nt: TGTGCCAGCAGTCGACAGGGGGGGAACTACTACAATGAGCAGTTCTTC; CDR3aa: CASSRQGGNYYNEQFF
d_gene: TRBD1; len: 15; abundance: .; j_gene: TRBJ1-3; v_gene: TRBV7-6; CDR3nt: TGTGCCAGCAGCTTAGTTGGGACAGGGGTGAGCACCATATATTTT; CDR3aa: CASSLVGTGVSTIYF
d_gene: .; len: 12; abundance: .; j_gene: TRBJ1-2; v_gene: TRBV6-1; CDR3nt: TGTGCCAGCAGTGACAACTTCTATGGCTACACCTTC; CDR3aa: CASSDNFYGYTF
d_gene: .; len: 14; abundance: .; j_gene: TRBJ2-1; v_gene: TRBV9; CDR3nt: TGTGCCAGCAGCGCCGGGAGCTCCTACAATGAGCAGTTCTTC; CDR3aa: CASSAGSSYNEQFF
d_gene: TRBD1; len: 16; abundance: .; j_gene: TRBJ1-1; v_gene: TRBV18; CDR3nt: TGTGCCAGCTCAGGTCGTTCAGGGGGGGAAAGGCCGGAAGCTTTCTTT; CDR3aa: CASSGRSGGERPEAFF
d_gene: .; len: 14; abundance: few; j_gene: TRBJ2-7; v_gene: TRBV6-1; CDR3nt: TGTGCCAGCAGTGAAGGGCGGACCACCTACGAGCAGTACTTC; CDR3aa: CASSEGRTTYEQYF
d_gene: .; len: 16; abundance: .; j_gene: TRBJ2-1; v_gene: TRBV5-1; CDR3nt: TGCGCCAGCAGCCCACTCAGAGGGAGCTCCTACAATGAGCAGTTCTTC; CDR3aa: CASSPLRGSSYNEQFF